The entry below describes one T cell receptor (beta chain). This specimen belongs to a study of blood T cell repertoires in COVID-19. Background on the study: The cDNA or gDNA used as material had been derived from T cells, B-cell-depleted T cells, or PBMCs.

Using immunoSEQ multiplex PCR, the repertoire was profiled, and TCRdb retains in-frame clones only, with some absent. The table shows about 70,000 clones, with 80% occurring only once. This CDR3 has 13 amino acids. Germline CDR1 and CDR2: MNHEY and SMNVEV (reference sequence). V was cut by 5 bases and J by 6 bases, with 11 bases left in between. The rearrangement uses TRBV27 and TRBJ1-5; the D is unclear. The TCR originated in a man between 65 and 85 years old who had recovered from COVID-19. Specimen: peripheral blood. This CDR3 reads CASSLPGIQPQHF. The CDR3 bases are TGTGCCAGCAGTCTTCCGGGGATTCAGCCCCAGCATTTT.